The 16 T cell receptor beta chains presented below share a single source sample, sequenced in a study of shared clonotypes between healthy human individuals. The table came from immunoSEQ multiplex PCR; TCRdb's copy has only in-frame clones and leaves some out. The repertoire holds some 2,400,000 clones, with 90% to 97% as singletons. Sequences were obtained from naive CD4+ T cells sorted from blood. This sample's subset: CD45RA+ positively selected. Every receptor here comes from a man aged 18 to 35 in good health.

V gene TRBV9 combines with J gene TRBJ2-3; TRBD1 matches 9 bases. The germline V gene has CDR1 SGDLS and CDR2 YYNGEE. This CDR3 is built from 16 residues. V shed 4 bases, J shed 6 bases, and the junction held 12 bases outside the gene matches. CDR3 coding DNA: TGTGCCAGCAGCCCAGACCCCGGGACAGGGTCGGATACGCAGTATTTT. It translates to CASSPDPGTGSDTQYF.

This clone occurred once. The chain recombines TRBV7-9 with TRBJ2-5, with a weak D call TRBD2 (5 bases). The CDR3 consists of 15 residues. Germline CDR1 reads SEHNR; CDR2 reads FQNEAQ (reference sequence). V was shortened by 4 bases and J by 2 bases, with 14 bases between the two germline ends. CDR3 nucleotide sequence: TGTGCCAGCAGCTCTGGGAAAGGCGGGCAAGAGACCCAGTACTTC. It translates to CASSSGKGGQETQYF.

The chain couples TRBV30 to TRBJ2-7, with 12 bases that match TRBD2. The junction had 11 bases not matched to a gene; V was cut back by 0 bases and J by 2 bases. This CDR3 comprises 18 residues. Germline V gives CDR1 GTSNPN, CDR2 SVGIG (reference sequence). CDR3 region: CAWSVHRTSGTGAYEQYF. DNA for the CDR3: TGTGCCTGGAGTGTACATAGGACTAGCGGGACAGGAGCCTACGAGCAGTACTTC.

The rearrangement joins TRBV4-1 to TRBJ1-1; D possibly corresponds to TRBD1 (5 bases). Per germline, CDR1 MGHRA and CDR2 YSYEKL. With 0 bases removed from V and 7 bases from J, the gap between germline ends came to 9 bases. The CDR3 length is 13 residues. The CDR3 DNA reads as TGCGCCAGCAGCCAAGATTTGGGACGTGAAGCTTTCTTT. The encoded protein is CASSQDLGREAFF.

This sequence joins TRBV6-4 and TRBJ2-3, with TRBD1 matching over 9 bases. CDR3 size: 16 residues. CDR1 is MRHNA and CDR2 is SNTAGT in the germline V gene. Unmatched junction bases numbered 12, after V lost 9 bases and J lost 2 bases. The DNA for the CDR3 is TGTGCCAGAGAAACCGGGACAGGGAAATTCACAGATACGCAGTATTTT. This gives the protein CARETGTGKFTDTQYF.

This chain connects TRBV6-5 to TRBJ2-2; 7 nucleotides align to TRBD1. Unmatched junction bases numbered 8, after V lost 6 bases and J lost 4 bases. Germline loops: CDR1 MNHEY, CDR2 SVGAGI. This CDR3 has 15 amino acids. CDR3 protein: CASSGVTGVTGELFF. CDR3 nucleotides: TGTGCCAGCAGCGGTGTTACAGGGGTCACCGGGGAGCTGTTTTTT.

This chain uses TRBV5-4 with TRBJ2-7; 9 nucleotides align to TRBD1. V lost 4 bases and J lost 4; bases outside the gene matches: 9. Germline values: CDR1 SGHNT, CDR2 YYREEE (reference sequence). CDR3 length: 15 amino acids. This CDR3 reads CASSAGQGSMYEQYF. For the CDR3, the DNA is TGTGCCAGCAGCGCCGGACAGGGGAGTATGTACGAGCAGTACTTC. Together with reference TRBV5-4 and TRBJ2-7, the CDR3 gives the full variable domain: ETGVTQSPTHLIKTRGQQVTLRCSSQSGHNTVSWYQQALGQGPQFIFQYYREEENGRGNFPPRFSGLQFPNYSSELNVNALELDDSALYLCASSAGQGSMYEQYFGPGTRLTVT.

This chain joins TRBV7-2 and TRBJ2-4, with 7 positions matching TRBD1. CDR1 and CDR2 from the germline V gene are SGHTA and FQGNSA. Trimming removed 7 bases from V and 0 bases from J; junction bases left unmatched: 3. This CDR3 has 14 amino acids. The CDR3 DNA reads as TGTGCCAGCACCGGGGACAGAGCCAAAAACATTCAGTACTTC. Amino acid sequence: CASTGDRAKNIQYF.

CDR3 in DNA: TGTGCCAGCAGCATCCCAGGGGCTGGAAACACCATATATTTT. Protein product: CASSIPGAGNTIYF. The chain uses TRBV5-4 and TRBJ1-3; D possibly corresponds to TRBD1 (6 bases). The CDR3 consists of 14 residues. The germline V gene has CDR1 SGHNT and CDR2 YYREEE (reference sequence). Trimming pared 4 bases from V and 2 bases from J, leaving 10 bases between.

This clone has just one count. The chain employs TRBV5-1 and TRBJ1-4, with 7 bases fitting TRBD1. The CDR3 contains 15 residues. Germline-derived CDR1 and CDR2 are SGHRS and YFSETQ. Losses at the gene ends were 4 bases for V and 8 bases for J; bases not matched to a gene: 11. CDR3 DNA: TGCGCCAGCAGCGAATCCGGGACAGTCGGGGAAAAACTGTTTTTT. Protein: CASSESGTVGEKLFF.

CDR3 region: CASSQPGTGFTDTQYF. CDR3 bases: TGCGCCAGCAGCCAGCCCGGGACAGGGTTCACAGATACGCAGTATTTT. The gene calls are TRBV5-1 and TRBJ2-3; 9 positions agree with TRBD1. CDR3 size: 16 residues. CDR1 SGHRS and CDR2 YFSETQ come from the germline V gene. Trimming took 4 bases from V and 2 from J; bases not matched to a gene: 8.

Notes on this clone: Other DNA sequences of this sample code for an identical CDR3. The chain recombines TRBV5-4 with TRBJ2-7, with TRBD1 as a possible D gene (6 bases). The length of the CDR3 is 14 residues. Between the trimmed V and J ends, which lost 4 bases and 0 bases, there was a span of 11 bases. Germline CDR1 and CDR2: SGHNT and YYREEE (reference sequence). CDR3 sequence (DNA): TGTGCCAGCAGCCGTACAGGGAGCTCCTACGAGCAGTACTTC. This encodes CASSRTGSSYEQYF.

This sequence joins TRBV28 and TRBJ1-2; the D gene is possibly TRBD1 (6 bases). CDR3 size: 14 residues. Germline V CDR1 and CDR2: MDHEN, SYDVKM. V lost 5 bases to trimming and J lost 2 bases, with 12 bases between them. CDR3 DNA: TGTGCCAGCAGTCCACTTACAGGGAACTATGGCTACACCTTC. Amino acids: CASSPLTGNYGYTF.

This sequence joins TRBV7-2 and TRBJ2-7; tentative D call: TRBD2 (6 bases). Looked up from germline, CDR1 is SGHTA and CDR2 is FQGNSA. V shed 1 base and J shed 1 base, with 14 bases lying between them. This CDR3 has 16 amino acids. Here the CDR3 reads CASSLVVAGTSYEQYF. The CDR3 region has the DNA TGTGCCAGCAGCTTAGTAGTGGCAGGGACTTCCTACGAGCAGTACTTC.

With regard to this clone: A junction boundary mismatches the germline segment, possibly from a read error. The rearrangement links TRBV5-6 to TRBJ2-4; 11 bases fit TRBD2. The CDR3 is 15 residues long. CDR1 is SGHDT, CDR2 YYEEEE, per germline. The CDR3 DNA reads as TGTGCCAGCAGCTCGTGGGGCCTAGCGGGAGGTCTCCAGAACTTC. Translating it yields CASSSWGLAGGLQNF.

This clone came up once. The V and J genes are TRBV28 and TRBJ2-7; 8 nucleotides match TRBD1. Germline lookup yields CDR1 MDHEN and CDR2 SYDVKM. The CDR3 contains 14 residues. V lost 6 bases to trimming and J lost 3 bases; unmatched junction nucleotides: 7. CDR3 sequence: CASSLSDRGYEQYF. In nucleotides, the CDR3 is TGTGCCAGCAGCTTGAGTGACAGGGGCTACGAGCAGTACTTC.